The clone carrying this T cell receptor (beta chain) was recorded once. Its antigen is currently unknown. This sample was taken from a study of shared clonotypes between healthy human individuals. Germline V gene sequence: CDR1 ENHRY, CDR2 SYGVKD. The CDR3 is 14 amino acids. V shed 6 bases, J shed 3 bases, and the junction held 8 bases outside the gene matches. Notes on the study in general: Generation probabilities were higher for clonotypes shared across all four sorted-subset donors than for unshared ones.

The naive CD8 fraction comprised CD45RO-negative cells positively selected for CCR7 and excluded terminally differentiated effector memory CD45RA+ cells. Repertoires were generated with immunoSEQ multiplex PCR, while TCRdb's copy carries only in-frame clones and drops some. In the table there are about 2 million clones, about 95% of which are singletons. The sample was naive CD8+ T cells sorted from blood. This sequence joins TRBV10-3 and TRBJ2-7, with TRBD1 matching 7 bases. The sequence was obtained from a man younger than 30 in good health. CDR3 loop: CAISLRQGFYEQYF. In DNA, the CDR3 is TGTGCCATCAGCCTTCGACAGGGTTTCTACGAGCAGTACTTC.